The clone carrying this T cell receptor beta chain came up a few times. Its antigen is still unknown. TCRdb re-called the RT-PCR reads with MiXCR, one entry per CDR3 protein. The table lists 750,000 to 850,000 distinct CDR3 sequences, 18% of them singletons. Per the germline V gene, CDR1 is SEHNR and CDR2 is FQNEAQ (reference sequence). Deletions cut 1 base from V and 6 bases from J, with 12 bases between. The length of the CDR3 is 14 residues. The data derive from a study of response to subunit inactivated influenza vaccine. General observations from the study: It was suggested by the authors that few new T cells are recruited by each seasonal influenza vaccination.

The J gene is TRBJ1-2, the V gene TRBV7-9; no definite D call. Sequencing used PBMCs from blood, obtained more than 4 days after vaccination. This receptor was identified in a man aged 50-60 years who received an inactivated influenza vaccine. CDR3 nucleotide sequence: TGTGCCAGCAGCTTAGGGGTAGGGTACAATGGCTACACCTTC. Its protein is CASSLGVGYNGYTF. Complete variable domain (other parts from reference TRBV7-9 and TRBJ1-2): DTGVSQNPRHKITKRGQNVTFRCDPISEHNRLYWYRQTLGQGPEFLTYFQNEAQLEKSRLLSDRFSAERPKGSFSTLEIQRTEQGDSAMYLCASSLGVGYNGYTFGSGTRLTVV.